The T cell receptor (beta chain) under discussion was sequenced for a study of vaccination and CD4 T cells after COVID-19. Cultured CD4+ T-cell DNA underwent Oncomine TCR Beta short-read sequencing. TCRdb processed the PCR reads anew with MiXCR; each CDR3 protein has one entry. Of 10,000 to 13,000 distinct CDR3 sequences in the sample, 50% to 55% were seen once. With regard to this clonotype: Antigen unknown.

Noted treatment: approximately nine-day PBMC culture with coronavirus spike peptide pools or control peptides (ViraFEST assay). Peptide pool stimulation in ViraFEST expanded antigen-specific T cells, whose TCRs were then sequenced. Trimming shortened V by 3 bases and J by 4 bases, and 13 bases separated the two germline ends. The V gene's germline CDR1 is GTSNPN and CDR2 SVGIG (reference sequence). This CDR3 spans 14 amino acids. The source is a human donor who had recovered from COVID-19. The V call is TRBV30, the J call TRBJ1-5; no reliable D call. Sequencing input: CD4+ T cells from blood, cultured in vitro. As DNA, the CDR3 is TGTGCCTGGAGGTCCCAGGCGTCAAATCAGCCCCAGCATTTT. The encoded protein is CAWRSQASNQPQHF.